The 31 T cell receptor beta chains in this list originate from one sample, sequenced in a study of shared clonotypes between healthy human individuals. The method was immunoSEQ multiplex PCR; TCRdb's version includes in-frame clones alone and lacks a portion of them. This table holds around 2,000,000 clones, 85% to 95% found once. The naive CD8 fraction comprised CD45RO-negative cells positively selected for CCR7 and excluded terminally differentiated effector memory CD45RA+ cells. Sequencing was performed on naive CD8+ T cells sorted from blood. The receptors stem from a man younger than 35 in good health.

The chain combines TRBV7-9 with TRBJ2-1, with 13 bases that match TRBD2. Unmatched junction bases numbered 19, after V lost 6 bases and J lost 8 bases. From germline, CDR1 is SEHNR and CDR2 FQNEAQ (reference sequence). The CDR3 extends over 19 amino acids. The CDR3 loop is CASRDDFGTSGILDHEQFF. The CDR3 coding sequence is TGTGCCAGCAGAGATGACTTTGGGACTAGCGGGATCCTGGACCATGAGCAGTTCTTC. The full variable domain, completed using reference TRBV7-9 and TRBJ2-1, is DTGVSQNPRHKITKRGQNVTFRCDPISEHNRLYWYRQTLGQGPEFLTYFQNEAQLEKSRLLSDRFSAERPKGSFSTLEIQRTEQGDSAMYLCASRDDFGTSGILDHEQFFGPGTRLTVL.

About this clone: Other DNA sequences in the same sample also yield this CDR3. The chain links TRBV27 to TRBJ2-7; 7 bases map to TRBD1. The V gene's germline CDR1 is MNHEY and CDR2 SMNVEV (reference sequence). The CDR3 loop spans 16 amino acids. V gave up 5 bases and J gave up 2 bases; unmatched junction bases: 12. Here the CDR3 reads CASSSSTGTVTYEQYF. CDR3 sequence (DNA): TGTGCCAGCAGTAGCTCTACCGGGACAGTAACCTACGAGCAGTACTTC.

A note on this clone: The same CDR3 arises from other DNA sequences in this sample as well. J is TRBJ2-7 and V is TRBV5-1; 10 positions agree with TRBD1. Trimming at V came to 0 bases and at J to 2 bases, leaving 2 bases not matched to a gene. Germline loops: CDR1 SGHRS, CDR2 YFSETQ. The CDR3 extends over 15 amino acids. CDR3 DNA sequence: TGCGCCAGCAGCTTGGCAGGGACAGGGGCCTACGAGCAGTACTTC. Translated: CASSLAGTGAYEQYF. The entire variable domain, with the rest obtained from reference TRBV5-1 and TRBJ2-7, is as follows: KAGVTQTPRYLIKTRGQQVTLSCSPISGHRSVSWYQQTPGQGLQFLFEYFSETQRNKGNFPGRFSGRQFSNSRSEMNVSTLELGDSALYLCASSLAGTGAYEQYFGPGTRLTVT.

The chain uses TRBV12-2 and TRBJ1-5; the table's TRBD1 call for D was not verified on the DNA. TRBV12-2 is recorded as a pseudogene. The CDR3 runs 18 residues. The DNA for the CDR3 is TGTGCAAGTCGCTTAGGGGGCGCGGACGGAAATAGCAATCAGCCCCAGCATTTT. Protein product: CASRLGGADGNSNQPQHF.

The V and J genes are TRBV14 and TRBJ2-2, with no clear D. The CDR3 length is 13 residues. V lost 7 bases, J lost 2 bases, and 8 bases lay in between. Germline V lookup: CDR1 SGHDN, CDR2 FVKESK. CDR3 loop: CASMDLNTGELFF. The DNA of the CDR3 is TGTGCCAGCATGGACCTCAACACCGGGGAGCTGTTTTTT.

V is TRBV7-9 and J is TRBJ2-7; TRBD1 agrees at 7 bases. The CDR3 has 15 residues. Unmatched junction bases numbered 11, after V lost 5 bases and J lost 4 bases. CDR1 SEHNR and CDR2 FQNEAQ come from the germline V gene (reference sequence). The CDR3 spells CASSDDRVLLYEQYF. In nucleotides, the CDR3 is TGTGCCAGCAGCGACGACAGGGTCCTTTTGTACGAGCAGTACTTC. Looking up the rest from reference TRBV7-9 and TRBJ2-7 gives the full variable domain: DTGVSQNPRHKITKRGQNVTFRCDPISEHNRLYWYRQTLGQGPEFLTYFQNEAQLEKSRLLSDRFSAERPKGSFSTLEIQRTEQGDSAMYLCASSDDRVLLYEQYFGPGTRLTVT.

Written as DNA, the CDR3 is TGTGCCACCAGCGATAAGCCGACAGTACTCGGAAACACCATATATTTT. Amino acids: CATSDKPTVLGNTIYF. The chain links TRBV15 to TRBJ1-3; TRBD1 is a possible D gene (5 bases). This CDR3 comprises 16 residues. The V gene's germline CDR1 is LNHNV and CDR2 YYDKDF (reference sequence). V was cut by 5 bases and J by 4 bases, with 18 bases left in between.

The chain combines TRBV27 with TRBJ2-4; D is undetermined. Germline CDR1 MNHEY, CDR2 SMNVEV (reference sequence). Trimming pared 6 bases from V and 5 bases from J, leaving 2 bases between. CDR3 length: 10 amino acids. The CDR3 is CASRQNIQYF. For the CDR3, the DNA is TGTGCCAGCAGGCAAAACATTCAGTACTTC.

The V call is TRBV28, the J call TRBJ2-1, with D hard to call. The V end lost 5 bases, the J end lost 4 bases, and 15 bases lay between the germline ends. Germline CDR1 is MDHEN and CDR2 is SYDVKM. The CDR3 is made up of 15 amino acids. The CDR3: CASSEDRWEYNEQFF. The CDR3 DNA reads TGTGCCAGCAGTGAGGACCGTTGGGAATACAATGAGCAGTTCTTC.

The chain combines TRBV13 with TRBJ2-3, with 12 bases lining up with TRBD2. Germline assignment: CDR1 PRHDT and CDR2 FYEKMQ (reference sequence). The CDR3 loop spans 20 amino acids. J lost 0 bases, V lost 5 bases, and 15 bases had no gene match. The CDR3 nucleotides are TGTGCCAGCAGCCCTTATCGCAAGACTAGCGGGGGCTTTAGCACAGATACGCAGTATTTT. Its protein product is CASSPYRKTSGGFSTDTQYF.

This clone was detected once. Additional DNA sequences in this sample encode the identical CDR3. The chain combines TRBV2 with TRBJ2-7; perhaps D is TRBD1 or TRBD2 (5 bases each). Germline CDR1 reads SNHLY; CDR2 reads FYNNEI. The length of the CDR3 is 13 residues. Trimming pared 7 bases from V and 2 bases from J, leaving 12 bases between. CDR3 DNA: TGTGCCAGCATCTCCGGGACGACCTACGAGCAGTACTTC. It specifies CASISGTTYEQYF.

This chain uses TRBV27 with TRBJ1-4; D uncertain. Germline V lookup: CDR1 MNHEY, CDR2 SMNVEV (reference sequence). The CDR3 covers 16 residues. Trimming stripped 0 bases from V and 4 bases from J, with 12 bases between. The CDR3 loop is CASSLSSGEFNEKLFF. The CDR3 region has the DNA TGTGCCAGCAGTTTATCGTCCGGGGAGTTTAATGAAAAACTGTTTTTT. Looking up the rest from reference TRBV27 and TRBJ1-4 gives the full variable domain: EAQVTQNPRYLITVTGKKLTVTCSQNMNHEYMSWYRQDPGLGLRQIYYSMNVEVTDKGDVPEGYKVSRKEKRNFPLILESPSPNQTSLYFCASSLSSGEFNEKLFFGSGTQLSVL.

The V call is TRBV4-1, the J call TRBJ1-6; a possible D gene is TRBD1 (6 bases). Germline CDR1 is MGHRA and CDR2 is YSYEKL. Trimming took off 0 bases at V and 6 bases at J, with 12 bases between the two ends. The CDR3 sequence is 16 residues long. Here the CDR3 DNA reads TGCGCCAGCAGCCAAGAAGCAGGGGAACTTAATTCACCCCTCCACTTT. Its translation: CASSQEAGELNSPLHF.

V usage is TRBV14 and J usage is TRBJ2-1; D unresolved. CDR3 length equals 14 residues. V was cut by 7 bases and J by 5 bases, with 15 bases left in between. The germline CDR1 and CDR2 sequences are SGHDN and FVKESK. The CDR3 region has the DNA TGTGCCAGCAAATCCTCGGGTTGGGACAATGAGCAGTTCTTC. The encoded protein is CASKSSGWDNEQFF.

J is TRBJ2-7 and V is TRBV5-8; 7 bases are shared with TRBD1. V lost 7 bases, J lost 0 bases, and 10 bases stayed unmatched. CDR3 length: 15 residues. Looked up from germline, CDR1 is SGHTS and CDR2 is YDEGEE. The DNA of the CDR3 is TGTGCCAGCGTTCGTACAGGGGCCAGCTCCTACGAGCAGTACTTC. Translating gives CASVRTGASSYEQYF.

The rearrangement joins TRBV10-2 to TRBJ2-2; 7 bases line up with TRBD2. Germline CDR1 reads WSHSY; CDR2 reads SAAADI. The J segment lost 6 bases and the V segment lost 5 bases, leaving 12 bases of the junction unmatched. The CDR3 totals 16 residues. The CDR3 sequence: CASSSPWGGGAGELFF. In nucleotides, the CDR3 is TGCGCCAGCAGTTCCCCCTGGGGGGGAGGAGCCGGGGAGCTGTTTTTT.

Here the CDR3 reads CASSQEAAFEKLFF. The DNA for the CDR3 is TGCGCCAGCAGCCAAGAAGCGGCGTTTGAAAAACTGTTTTTT. The chain joins TRBV4-1 to TRBJ1-4; D unresolved. Germline CDR1 and CDR2: MGHRA and YSYEKL. V was trimmed by 0 bases and J by 7 bases, leaving 9 bases between them. This CDR3 comprises 14 residues.

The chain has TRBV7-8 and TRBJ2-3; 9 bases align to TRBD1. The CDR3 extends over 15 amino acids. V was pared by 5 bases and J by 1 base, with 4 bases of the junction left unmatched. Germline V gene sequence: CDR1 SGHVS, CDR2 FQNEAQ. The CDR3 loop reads CASSGGTGRTDTQYF. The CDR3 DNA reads TGTGCCAGCAGCGGCGGGACAGGGCGCACAGATACGCAGTATTTT.

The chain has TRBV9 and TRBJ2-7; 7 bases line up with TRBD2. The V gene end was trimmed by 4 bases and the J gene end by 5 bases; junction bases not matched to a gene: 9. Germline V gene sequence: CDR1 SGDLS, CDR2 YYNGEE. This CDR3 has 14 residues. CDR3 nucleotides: TGTGCCAGCAGCCCTTATAGCGGGTTCGACGAGCAGTACTTC. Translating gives CASSPYSGFDEQYF.

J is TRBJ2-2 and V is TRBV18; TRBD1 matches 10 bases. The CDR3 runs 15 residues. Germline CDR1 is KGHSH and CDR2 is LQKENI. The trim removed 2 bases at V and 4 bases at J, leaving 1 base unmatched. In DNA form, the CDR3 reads TGTGCCAGCTCACCAGACAGGGGGCGCACCGGGGAGCTGTTTTTT. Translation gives CASSPDRGRTGELFF.

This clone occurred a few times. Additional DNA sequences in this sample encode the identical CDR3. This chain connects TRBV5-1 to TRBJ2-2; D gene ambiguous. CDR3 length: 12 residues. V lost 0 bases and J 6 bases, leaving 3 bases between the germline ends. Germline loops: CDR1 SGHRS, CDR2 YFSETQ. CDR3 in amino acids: CASSLVPGELFF. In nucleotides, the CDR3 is TGCGCCAGCAGCTTGGTCCCCGGGGAGCTGTTTTTT.

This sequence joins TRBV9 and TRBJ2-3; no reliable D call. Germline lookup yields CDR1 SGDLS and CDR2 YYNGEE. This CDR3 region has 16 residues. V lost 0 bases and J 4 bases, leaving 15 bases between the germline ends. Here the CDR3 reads CASSVAEGFGADTQYF. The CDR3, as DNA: TGTGCCAGCAGCGTAGCTGAAGGGTTCGGTGCAGATACGCAGTATTTT. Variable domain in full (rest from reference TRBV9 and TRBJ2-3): DSGVTQTPKHLITATGQRVTLRCSPRSGDLSVYWYQQSLDQGLQFLIQYYNGEERAKGNILERFSAQQFPDLHSELNLSSLELGDSALYFCASSVAEGFGADTQYFGPGTRLTVL.

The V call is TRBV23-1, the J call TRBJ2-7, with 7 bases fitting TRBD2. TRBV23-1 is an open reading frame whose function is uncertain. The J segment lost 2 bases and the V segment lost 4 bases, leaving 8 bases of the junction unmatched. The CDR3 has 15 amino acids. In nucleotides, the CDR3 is TGCGCCAGCAGTCCCGAGGGAGGGAACCCCTACGAGCAGTACTTC. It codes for CASSPEGGNPYEQYF.

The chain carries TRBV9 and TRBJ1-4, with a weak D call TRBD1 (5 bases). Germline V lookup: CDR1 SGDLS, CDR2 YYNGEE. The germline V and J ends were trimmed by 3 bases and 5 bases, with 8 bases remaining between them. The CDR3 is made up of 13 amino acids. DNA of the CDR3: TGTGCCAGCAGCGGGTCAGGGAATGAAAAACTGTTTTTT. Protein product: CASSGSGNEKLFF.

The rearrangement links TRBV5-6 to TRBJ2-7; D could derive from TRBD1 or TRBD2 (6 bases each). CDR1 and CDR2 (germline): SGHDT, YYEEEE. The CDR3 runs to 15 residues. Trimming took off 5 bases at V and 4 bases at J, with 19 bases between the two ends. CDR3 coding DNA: TGTGCCAGCAGTTCCGACAGGAGGGGGGTATACGAGCAGTACTTC. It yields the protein CASSSDRRGVYEQYF.

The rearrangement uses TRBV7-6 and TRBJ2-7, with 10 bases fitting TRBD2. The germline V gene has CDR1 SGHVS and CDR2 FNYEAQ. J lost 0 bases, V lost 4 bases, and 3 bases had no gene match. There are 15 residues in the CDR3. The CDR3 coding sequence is TGTGCCAGCAGCTCCGCTAGCGGGAGCTCCTACGAGCAGTACTTC. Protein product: CASSSASGSSYEQYF.

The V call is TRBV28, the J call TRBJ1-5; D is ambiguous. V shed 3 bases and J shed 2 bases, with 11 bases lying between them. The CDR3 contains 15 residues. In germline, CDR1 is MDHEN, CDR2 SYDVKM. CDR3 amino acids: CASSFGFLGNQPQHF. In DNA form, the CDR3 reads TGTGCCAGCAGTTTTGGATTCCTGGGCAATCAGCCCCAGCATTTT.

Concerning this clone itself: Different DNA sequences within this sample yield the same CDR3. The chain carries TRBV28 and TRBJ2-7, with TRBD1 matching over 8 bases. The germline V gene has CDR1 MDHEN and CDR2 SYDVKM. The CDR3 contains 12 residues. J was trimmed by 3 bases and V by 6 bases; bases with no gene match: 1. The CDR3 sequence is CASRTGGYEQYF. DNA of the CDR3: TGTGCCAGCAGAACAGGGGGCTACGAGCAGTACTTC.

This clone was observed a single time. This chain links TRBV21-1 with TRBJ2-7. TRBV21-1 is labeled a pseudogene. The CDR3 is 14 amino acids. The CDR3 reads CASSKGKYTDEQYF. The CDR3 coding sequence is TGTGCCAGCAGCAAAGGGAAGTACACCGACGAGCAGTACTTC.

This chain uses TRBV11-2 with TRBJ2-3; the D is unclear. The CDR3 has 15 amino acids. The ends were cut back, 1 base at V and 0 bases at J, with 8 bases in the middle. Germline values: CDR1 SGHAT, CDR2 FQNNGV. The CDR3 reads CASSLGTQSTDTQYF. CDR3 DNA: TGTGCCAGCAGCTTAGGAACCCAGAGCACAGATACGCAGTATTTT.

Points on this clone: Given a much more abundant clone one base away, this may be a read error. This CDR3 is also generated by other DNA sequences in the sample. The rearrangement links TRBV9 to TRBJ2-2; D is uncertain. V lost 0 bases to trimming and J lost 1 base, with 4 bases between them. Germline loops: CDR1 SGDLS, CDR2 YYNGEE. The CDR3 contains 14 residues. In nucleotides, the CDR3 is TGTGCCAGCAGCGTAGCCGGGAACACCGGGGAGCTGTTTTTT. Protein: CASSVAGNTGELFF.